This T cell receptor (beta chain) came from a study of neurological immune-mediated disorders. The cDNA was synthesized by means of template-switch 5'RACE, which was carried out with 10-nucleotide random UMIs. TCRdb used MiXCR to reprocess the 5' RACE reads, holding one entry per CDR3 protein. In the table there are around 69,000 distinct CDR3 sequences, 10% to 13% of which are singletons. This clonotype was counted ten times or more. V shed 1 base and J 5 bases; nucleotides not matched to a gene: 7. Germline V gene sequence: CDR1 SGHTA, CDR2 FQGTGA. The CDR3 is 17 residues long. The time point is: longitudinal time-point 1 (baseline). Source material was 2 million unsorted PBMCs, stored at -80 °C in RNAlater.

Sequenced sample: PBMCs. The receptor comes from a young man in good health. The chain recombines TRBV7-3 with TRBJ2-1, with 11 nucleotides matching TRBD2. The CDR3 DNA is TGTGCCAGCAGCTTAATGGGACTAGCGGCCCCTAACAATGAGCAGTTCTTC. Translation gives CASSLMGLAAPNNEQFF.